The rows below give T cell receptor beta chains drawn from one sample of a study of beta chain features in type 1 diabetes. The table came from immunoSEQ multiplex PCR; TCRdb's copy has only in-frame clones and leaves some out. Among 140,000 to 150,000 clones listed, over 9.5% were seen once. The specimen sequenced was naive CD4+ T cells from blood. These receptors originate from a young man in good health. Each CDR3 is given without its conserved first and last residue.

v_gene	j_gene	CDR3aa
TRBV6-5	TRBJ2-6	ASSRLDSGANVLT
TRBV4-3	TRBJ2-7	ASSQDLSGASYEQY
TRBV30	TRBJ2-7	AWSEDALGQGYEQY
TRBV5-1	TRBJ2-7	ASSFGGSTYEQY
TRBV5-5	TRBJ1-5	ASSLGQDNQPQH
TRBV19	TRBJ2-7	ASSPRIWGGDYEQY
TRBV18	TRBJ2-7	ASSPYGTGTYEQY
TRBV19	TRBJ2-7	ASSILRGSYEQY
TRBV6-1	TRBJ2-7	ASSEQEDFNYEQY
TRBV25-1	TRBJ1-6	ASSEFTGGSSPLH
TRBV4-1	TRBJ1-3	ASSQDPVLGNTIY
TRBV4-1	TRBJ1-5	ASSPQDTGNQPQH
TRBV2	TRBJ1-3	ASSRRQNSGNTIY
TRBV30	TRBJ2-6	AWSVGDRGQSGANVLT
TRBV7-2	TRBJ2-7	ASSFSGGYSYEQY
TRBV7-9	TRBJ1-6	ASSQGQAPNSPLH
TRBV25-1	TRBJ2-3	ASSESSRAGTDTQY